Sequencing of this T cell receptor (beta chain) was carried out in a study of graft-versus-host responses after intestinal transplantation. Trimming left V 1 base short and J 4 bases short, with 17 bases between. Germline CDR1 is SEHNR and CDR2 is FQNEAQ (reference sequence). The CDR3 is made up of 17 amino acids. For this clone: Its antigen is currently unknown.

TCRdb's copy holds only in-frame clones and misses some; the assay was immunoSEQ multiplex PCR. This table has roughly 64,000 clones, more than 85% appearing once. The sequences come from unstimulated CD8+ T cells sorted from spleen or lymph node cells, collected before transplant. This receptor was obtained from a human donor who was the organ donor for an intestinal transplant. The rearrangement uses TRBV7-9 and TRBJ1-5, with D possibly matching TRBD1 (6 bases). CDR3 in DNA: TGTGCCAGCAGCTTAGTAGGCCCCCGGGACATTAATCAGCCCCAGCATTTT. Translated: CASSLVGPRDINQPQHF.